One sample yielded the 5 T cell receptor beta chains listed below, sequenced in a study of tumor-infiltrating lymphocytes in primary liver carcinoma (dated by TCRdb to between 2016 and 2019). The reads were generated on an Illumina HiSeq 2500. A constant-region primer and ProtoScript II reverse transcriptase were used to reverse-transcribe TCRbeta-specific cDNA from 500 ng total RNA. The TCRbeta libraries were prepared through three rounds of nested multiplex PCR following a slightly modified ARM-PCR procedure. Each of the first two PCR rounds ran for about 10 cycles and used multiplex TRBV1-TRBV30 forward primers together with a Cbeta reverse primer. TCRdb reprocessed the public reads (quality trimming at Q25 with fastp, clone calling with MiXCR) and kept in-frame beta chains. Under each unique CDR3 protein, matching rows form one entry showing the most common genes and DNA. In all, the sample holds about 50,000 distinct CDR3 sequences, and over 75% of those were seen once. The ten largest account for approximately 25% of the sample.

Without any cell sorting, total RNA and DNA were co-extracted from about 20-30 mg of bulk tissue using the AllPrep DNA/RNA mini kit. The source material was liver tumor tissue from sampling region 5. Sample cell subset or site, as interpreted from the label and publication: tumor region T5, tumor centre. These receptors originate from a middle-aged man with primary liver carcinoma and hepatitis B virus infection.

With respect to this clonotype: The junction differs from germline at one of its ends, possibly a read error. This rearrangement joins TRBV11-2 to TRBJ2-5; D possibly corresponds to TRBD2 (6 bases). Germline V CDR1 and CDR2: SGHAT, FQNNGV. CDR3 size: 18 residues. CDR3 sequence reads: CASCPSSIQGTGRETRYF. The CDR3, as DNA: TGTGCCAGCTGCCCTAGCTCAATCCAGGGTACTGGACGGGAGACCCGGTACTTC.

Turning to this clonotype: An end of the junction differs from the germline gene, which may be a read error. V is TRBV5-5 and J is TRBJ2-1; D is undetermined. The CDR3 extends over 13 amino acids. Germline V gene data show CDR1 as SGHKS and CDR2 as YYEKEE (reference sequence). The CDR3 DNA reads TGTGCCAGTAGCTACCGAACGGGCAATGATCAGTTCTTC. Translation gives CASSYRTGNDQFF.

Of note for this clonotype: The junction does not match germline at one end; this may be a read error. The chain employs TRBV10-3 and TRBJ1-5; no reliable D call. CDR1 is ENHRY and CDR2 is SYGVKD in the germline V gene. This CDR3 region has 13 residues. CDR3 amino acids: CAISERSESAPAF. CDR3 DNA sequence: TGTGCCATCAGTGAGCGGAGCGAATCAGCCCCAGCATTT.

On this clonotype: At one of its ends the junction is not consistent with the germline gene, which may arise from a read error. V usage is TRBV5-6 and J usage is TRBJ2-7; 7 nucleotides line up with TRBD2. The CDR3 totals 18 residues. Germline CDR1 and CDR2: SGHDT and YYEEEE. In DNA form, the CDR3 reads TGTCCCAGCAGCTTTGGACTAGTGGGAGTCACCAGCTCCTACGAGCAGTACTTC. This codes for CPSSFGLVGVTSSYEQYF.

The table lists this clonotype with many counts. The chain employs TRBV5-6 and TRBJ1-6, with TRBD1 matching 10 bases. The germline CDR1 and CDR2 sequences are SGHDT and YYEEEE. V gave up 3 bases and J gave up 8 bases; unmatched junction bases: 11. The CDR3 extends over 17 amino acids. Written as DNA, the CDR3 is TGTGCCAGCAGCTCCCTAACCGGGACAGGGGTTGATTCACCCCTCCACTTT. It specifies CASSSLTGTGVDSPLHF.